The clone carrying this TCR beta chain was picked up a small number of times. Its matching antigen is unknown. These data are taken from a study of CD8 T cells in ankylosing spondylitis. The study's findings and limits: Some of the motif variants had earlier been found in reactive arthritis patients' fluid and blood. Disease-associated clones were CD8+ and fairly uncommon in peripheral blood. The study identified a TCR beta motif of under ten highly homologous variants that appeared characteristic of ankylosing spondylitis blood. From matched ankylosing spondylitis synovial fluid, disease-linked clones were reportedly recovered at significantly enriched levels.

TCRdb re-called the 5' RACE reads with MiXCR, one entry per CDR3 protein. The sample has approximately 300,000 distinct CDR3 sequences, less than 9.5% seen once. V lost 3 bases to trimming and J lost 3 bases; unmatched junction nucleotides: 1. From germline, CDR1 is MDHEN and CDR2 SYDVKM. This CDR3 has 14 residues. The sequencing sample was made of blood, either unsorted or a sorted T cell fraction (not recorded which). V and J are TRBV28 and TRBJ2-1, with TRBD2 matching over 8 bases. This sequence originates from a male donor with ankylosing spondylitis. This chain's CDR3 is CASSFGRDYNEQFF. In DNA, the CDR3 is TGTGCCAGCAGTTTCGGGAGGGACTACAATGAGCAGTTCTTC.